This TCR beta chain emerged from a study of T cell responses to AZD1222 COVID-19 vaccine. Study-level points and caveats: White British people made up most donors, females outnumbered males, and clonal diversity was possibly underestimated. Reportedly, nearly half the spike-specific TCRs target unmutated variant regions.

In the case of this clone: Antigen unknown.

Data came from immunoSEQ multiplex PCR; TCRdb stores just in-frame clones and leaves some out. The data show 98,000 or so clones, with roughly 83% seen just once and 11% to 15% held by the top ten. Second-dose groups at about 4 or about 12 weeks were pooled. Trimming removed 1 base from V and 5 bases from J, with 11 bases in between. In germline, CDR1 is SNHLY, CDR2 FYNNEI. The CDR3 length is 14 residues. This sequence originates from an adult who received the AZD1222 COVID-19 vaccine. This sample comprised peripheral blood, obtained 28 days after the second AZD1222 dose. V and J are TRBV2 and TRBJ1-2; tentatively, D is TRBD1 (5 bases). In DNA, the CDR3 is TGTGCCAGCAGTGAAGGGGGGTTGGTGTATGGCTACACCTTC. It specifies CASSEGGLVYGYTF. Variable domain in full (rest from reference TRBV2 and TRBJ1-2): EPEVTQTPSHQVTQMGQEVILRCVPISNHLYFYWYRQILGQKVEFLVSFYNNEISEKSEIFDDQFSVERPDGSNFTLKIRSTKLEDSAMYFCASSEGGLVYGYTFGSGTRLTVV.